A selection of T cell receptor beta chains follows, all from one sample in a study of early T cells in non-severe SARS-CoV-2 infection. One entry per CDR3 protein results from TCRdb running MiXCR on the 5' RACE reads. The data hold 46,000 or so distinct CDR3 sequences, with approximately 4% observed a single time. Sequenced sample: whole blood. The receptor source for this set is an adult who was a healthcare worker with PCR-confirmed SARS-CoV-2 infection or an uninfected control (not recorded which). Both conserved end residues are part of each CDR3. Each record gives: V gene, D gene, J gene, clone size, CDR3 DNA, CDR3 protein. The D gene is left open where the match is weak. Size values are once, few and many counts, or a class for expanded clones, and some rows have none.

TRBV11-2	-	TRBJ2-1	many	TGTGCCAGCAGTCTTTGGGGAATAGGCAATGAGCAGTTCTTC	CASSLWGIGNEQFF
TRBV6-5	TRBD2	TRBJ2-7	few	TGTGCCAGCAGTGTCGGGACTAGCGGGGAGTACTACGAGCAGTACTTC	CASSVGTSGEYYEQYF
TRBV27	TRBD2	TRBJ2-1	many	TGTGCCAGCAGTATAGGGACTAGCGGGAATCGTGAGCAGTTCTTC	CASSIGTSGNREQFF
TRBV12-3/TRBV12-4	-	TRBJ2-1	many	TGTGCCAGCAGTTTAGAGGCACAGAGGCCAGAGCAGTTCTTC	CASSLEAQRPEQFF
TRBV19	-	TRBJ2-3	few	TGTGCCAGTAGTATATCCCCGGCCAGCCAGACAGATACGCAGTATTTT	CASSISPASQTDTQYF
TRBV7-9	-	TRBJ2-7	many	TGTGCCAGCAGCACCGGGCCCCACTCCTACGAGCAGTACTTC	CASSTGPHSYEQYF
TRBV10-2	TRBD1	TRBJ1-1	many	TGCGCCAGCAGGACAGGGATGTGGAACACTGAAGCTTTCTTT	CASRTGMWNTEAFF
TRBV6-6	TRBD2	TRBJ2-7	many	TGTGCCAGCAGATTTAGCGGGCCCACCTACGAGCAGTACTTC	CASRFSGPTYEQYF
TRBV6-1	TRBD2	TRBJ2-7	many	TGTGCCAGCAGTGGAGGGACTAGCGGGTACGAGCAGTACTTC	CASSGGTSGYEQYF
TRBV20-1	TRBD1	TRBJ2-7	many	TGCAGTGCTACCCTCAACCTTACAGGGGTCGTTGGAAGCTCCTACGAGCAGTACTTC	CSATLNLTGVVGSSYEQYF
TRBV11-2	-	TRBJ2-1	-	TGTGCCAGCAGCTTATCGGGGGCGGCGTACAATGAGCAGTTCTTC	CASSLSGAAYNEQFF
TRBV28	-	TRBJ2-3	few	TGTGCCAGCAGGACGATGACAGATACGCAGTATTTT	CASRTMTDTQYF
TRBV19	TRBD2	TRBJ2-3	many	TGTGCCAGTACCCCCGGGAGGGCCCCAAGCACAGATACGCAGTATTTT	CASTPGRAPSTDTQYF
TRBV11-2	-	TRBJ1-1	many	TGTGCCAGCAGCACAATTTCACAGGGAGGGAAAGCTTTCTTT	CASSTISQGGKAFF
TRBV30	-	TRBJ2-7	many	TGTGCCTGGAGTGTACAACAGGGGGGGCCATACGAGCAGTACTTC	CAWSVQQGGPYEQYF
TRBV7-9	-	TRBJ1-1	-	TGTGCCAGCAGCGGTTCTGCCTGGACGGAGAACACTGAAGCTTTCTTT	CASSGSAWTENTEAFF
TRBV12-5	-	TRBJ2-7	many	TGTGCTAGTGGTCCGTCGGGACTCCTCTACGAGCAGTACTTC	CASGPSGLLYEQYF
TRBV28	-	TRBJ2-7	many	TGTGCCAGCAAGCCGCCGGGGGCAGCTTCCTACGAGCAGTACTTC	CASKPPGAASYEQYF
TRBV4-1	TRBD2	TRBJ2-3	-	TGCGCCAGCAGCCCTGTTACTCGGGGACTAGGGGCAGATACGCAGTATTTT	CASSPVTRGLGADTQYF
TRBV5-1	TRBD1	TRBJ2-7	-	TGCGCCAGCAGCTTAGCCCGCCCGGGACAGGATTTCTACGAGCAGTACTTC	CASSLARPGQDFYEQYF
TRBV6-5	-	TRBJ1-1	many	TGTGCCAGCAGTTACTCGATGTTGGGCGGCACTGAAGCTTTCTTT	CASSYSMLGGTEAFF